Here is one T cell receptor beta chain with its context. What it binds is not known. Some clones are missing from TCRdb's copy, which holds only in-frame ones; the method was immunoSEQ multiplex PCR. The sample lists about 210,000 clones, about 92% seen once, with less than 1.5% in the top ten. Trimming stripped 8 bases from V and 5 bases from J, with 16 bases between. CDR3 length equals 14 residues. CDR1 and CDR2 (germline): MNHEY, SVGAGI. This entry is derived from a study of T cell responses to AZD1222 COVID-19 vaccine. At the level of the study: Second-dose groups at about 4 or about 12 weeks were pooled.

Findings and limits, study-wide: The donor cohort was predominantly white British with a female majority, and clonal diversity may have been underestimated.

This TCR was sampled from an adult in good health. The input for sequencing was peripheral blood, taken on day 0 of AZD1222 vaccination. V is TRBV6-5 and J is TRBJ2-1; possibly TRBD1 or TRBD2 for D (5 bases each). The CDR3 is CASAPGWENNEQFF. DNA of the CDR3: TGTGCCAGCGCTCCAGGGTGGGAGAACAATGAGCAGTTCTTC.